This is a list of T cell receptor beta chains from one sample in a study of immune evolution from preneoplasia to lung adenocarcinoma. Profiled with immunoSEQ multiplex PCR; TCRdb holds only in-frame clones, not every one. There are some 5,000 clones in the sample; more than 65% occur only once, and more than 9% lies in the top ten. What was sequenced was FFPE minimally invasive lung adenocarcinoma tissue. All receptors derive from a person aged 70 to 85 with lung adenocarcinoma. Each CDR3 is given with its conserved first and last residue. Each record gives: CDR3 protein, V gene, clone size, J gene, CDR3 length. Size is omitted from some rows. Given values are once, few, many or a class for expanded clones.

cdr3_aa: CSVIAGLPPDTQYF
v_call: TRBV29-1
clone_size: .
j_call: TRBJ2-3
cdr3_length: 14

cdr3_aa: CAWAIRQWRSQETQYF
v_call: TRBV30
clone_size: medium-sized
j_call: TRBJ2-5
cdr3_length: 16

cdr3_aa: CASSLGSEQFF
v_call: TRBV11-2
clone_size: .
j_call: TRBJ2-1
cdr3_length: 11

cdr3_aa: CSVPEGATSDPNEQFF
v_call: TRBV29-1
clone_size: .
j_call: TRBJ2-1
cdr3_length: 16

cdr3_aa: CASSPSFGTDTQYF
v_call: TRBV11-3
clone_size: few
j_call: TRBJ2-3
cdr3_length: 14

cdr3_aa: CSVEGWVSQTYEQYF
v_call: TRBV29-1
clone_size: .
j_call: TRBJ2-7
cdr3_length: 15

cdr3_aa: CASVRERFTGELFF
v_call: TRBV6-1
clone_size: .
j_call: TRBJ2-2
cdr3_length: 14

cdr3_aa: CASSLEGTGNTIYF
v_call: TRBV5-1
clone_size: .
j_call: TRBJ1-3
cdr3_length: 14

cdr3_aa: CASSAAGLSNQPQHF
v_call: TRBV2
clone_size: .
j_call: TRBJ1-5
cdr3_length: 15

cdr3_aa: CSVEESGLAGDEQYF
v_call: TRBV29-1
clone_size: .
j_call: TRBJ2-7
cdr3_length: 15

cdr3_aa: CASSPHPPNTGELFF
v_call: TRBV18
clone_size: .
j_call: TRBJ2-2
cdr3_length: 15

cdr3_aa: CASSLEGDTEAFF
v_call: TRBV11-3
clone_size: .
j_call: TRBJ1-1
cdr3_length: 13

cdr3_aa: CASSPGTYQETQYF
v_call: TRBV28
clone_size: .
j_call: TRBJ2-5
cdr3_length: 14

cdr3_aa: CASRGQLNQPQHF
v_call: TRBV6-1
clone_size: .
j_call: TRBJ1-5
cdr3_length: 13

cdr3_aa: CAISETLGAGELFF
v_call: TRBV10-3
clone_size: few
j_call: TRBJ2-2
cdr3_length: 14

cdr3_aa: CASSSRENNEQFF
v_call: TRBV11-3
clone_size: .
j_call: TRBJ2-1
cdr3_length: 13

cdr3_aa: CASSFGRGDYEQYF
v_call: TRBV14
clone_size: .
j_call: TRBJ2-7
cdr3_length: 14

cdr3_aa: CSAWGRAHGAFF
v_call: TRBV29-1
clone_size: .
j_call: TRBJ1-1
cdr3_length: 12

cdr3_aa: CASSAGDSSSYEQYF
v_call: TRBV6-1
clone_size: .
j_call: TRBJ2-7
cdr3_length: 15

cdr3_aa: CASSPNRDLREQFF
v_call: TRBV7-3
clone_size: .
j_call: TRBJ2-1
cdr3_length: 14

cdr3_aa: CATSRGGAEIDEQYF
v_call: TRBV15
clone_size: large
j_call: TRBJ2-7
cdr3_length: 15

cdr3_aa: CASGGTGLGTEAFF
v_call: TRBV2
clone_size: .
j_call: TRBJ1-1
cdr3_length: 14

cdr3_aa: CSGAAGGDPNTEAFF
v_call: TRBV29-1
clone_size: .
j_call: TRBJ1-1
cdr3_length: 15

cdr3_aa: CASSSHSRKDTQYF
v_call: TRBV7-8
clone_size: .
j_call: TRBJ2-3
cdr3_length: 14

cdr3_aa: CASSPSGQETQYF
v_call: TRBV4-1
clone_size: .
j_call: TRBJ2-5
cdr3_length: 13

cdr3_aa: CASSSAELNQPQHF
v_call: TRBV7-8
clone_size: once
j_call: TRBJ1-5
cdr3_length: 14

cdr3_aa: CAGTGAPGSYNEQFF
v_call: TRBV7-2
clone_size: .
j_call: TRBJ2-1
cdr3_length: 15

cdr3_aa: CASSLVRTASYEQYF
v_call: TRBV5-1
clone_size: .
j_call: TRBJ2-7
cdr3_length: 15

cdr3_aa: CASSQERNTEAFF
v_call: TRBV4-2
clone_size: few
j_call: TRBJ1-1
cdr3_length: 13

cdr3_aa: CASSPSSESPANYGYTF
v_call: TRBV4-1
clone_size: few
j_call: TRBJ1-2
cdr3_length: 17

cdr3_aa: CASSFAGSTGELFF
v_call: TRBV5-1
clone_size: large
j_call: TRBJ2-2
cdr3_length: 14

cdr3_aa: CASRASSGNTIYF
v_call: TRBV5-1
clone_size: .
j_call: TRBJ1-3
cdr3_length: 13

cdr3_aa: CASSSSGFGQPQHF
v_call: TRBV19
clone_size: .
j_call: TRBJ1-5
cdr3_length: 14

cdr3_aa: CASSPEQGVNQPQHF
v_call: TRBV19
clone_size: large
j_call: TRBJ1-5
cdr3_length: 15

cdr3_aa: CASSYTTGTDSPLHF
v_call: TRBV6-5
clone_size: .
j_call: TRBJ1-6
cdr3_length: 15

cdr3_aa: CSVELRDEQYF
v_call: TRBV20-1
clone_size: few
j_call: TRBJ2-7
cdr3_length: 11

cdr3_aa: CASSSNRGINEKLFF
v_call: TRBV5-4
clone_size: few
j_call: TRBJ1-4
cdr3_length: 15

cdr3_aa: CASSSLGPDYGYTF
v_call: TRBV28
clone_size: .
j_call: TRBJ1-2
cdr3_length: 14

cdr3_aa: CASSLQQGTGELFF
v_call: TRBV14
clone_size: .
j_call: TRBJ2-2
cdr3_length: 14

cdr3_aa: CASSLDPETSYEQYF
v_call: TRBV7-9
clone_size: .
j_call: TRBJ2-7
cdr3_length: 15

cdr3_aa: CASSSKHSTGTDYEQYF
v_call: TRBV7-6
clone_size: few
j_call: TRBJ2-7
cdr3_length: 17

cdr3_aa: CASSVQGAGGNTIYF
v_call: TRBV6-5
clone_size: .
j_call: TRBJ1-3
cdr3_length: 15

cdr3_aa: CASSKGTGGGETQYF
v_call: TRBV21-1
clone_size: few
j_call: TRBJ2-5
cdr3_length: 15

cdr3_aa: CATSREMGLYGYTF
v_call: TRBV15
clone_size: .
j_call: TRBJ1-2
cdr3_length: 14

cdr3_aa: CASTFDSWGSPLHF
v_call: TRBV28
clone_size: .
j_call: TRBJ1-6
cdr3_length: 14

cdr3_aa: CASSEARSGVTEAFF
v_call: TRBV6-1
clone_size: .
j_call: TRBJ1-1
cdr3_length: 15

cdr3_aa: CATISTVPEAFF
v_call: TRBV28
clone_size: .
j_call: TRBJ1-1
cdr3_length: 12

cdr3_aa: CASSYSGRAVYNEQFF
v_call: TRBV27
clone_size: .
j_call: TRBJ2-1
cdr3_length: 16

cdr3_aa: CAISEMRASDTEAFF
v_call: TRBV10-3
clone_size: .
j_call: TRBJ1-1
cdr3_length: 15

cdr3_aa: CASSEKRGTGDEQFF
v_call: TRBV25-1
clone_size: .
j_call: TRBJ2-1
cdr3_length: 15

cdr3_aa: CATSERSSYEQYF
v_call: TRBV6-1
clone_size: once
j_call: TRBJ2-7
cdr3_length: 13

cdr3_aa: CASSHGTSGGITDTQYF
v_call: TRBV2
clone_size: once
j_call: TRBJ2-3
cdr3_length: 17

cdr3_aa: CASSFRVGTQYF
v_call: TRBV5-1
clone_size: .
j_call: TRBJ2-3
cdr3_length: 12

cdr3_aa: CASSPGGLGGNTIYF
v_call: TRBV5-4
clone_size: .
j_call: TRBJ1-3
cdr3_length: 15